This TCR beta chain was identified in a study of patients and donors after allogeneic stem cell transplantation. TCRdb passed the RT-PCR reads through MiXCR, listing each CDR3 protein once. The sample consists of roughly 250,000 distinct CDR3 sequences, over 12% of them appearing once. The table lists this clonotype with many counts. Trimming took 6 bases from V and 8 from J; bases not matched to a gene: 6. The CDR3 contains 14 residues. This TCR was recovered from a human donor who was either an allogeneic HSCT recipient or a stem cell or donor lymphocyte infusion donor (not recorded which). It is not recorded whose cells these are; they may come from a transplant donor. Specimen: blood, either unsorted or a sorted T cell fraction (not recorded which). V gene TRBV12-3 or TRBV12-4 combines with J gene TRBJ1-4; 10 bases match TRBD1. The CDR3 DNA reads TGTGCCAGCAGCCGACAGGGGGCAAAGGAAAAACTGTTTTTT. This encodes CASSRQGAKEKLFF.